Presented here are 31 T cell receptor beta chains from one specimen sequenced in a study of T cells in Graves' hyperthyroidism and ophthalmopathy. TCR beta CDR3 regions were amplified from RNA. The HTBI set primed first-round TCR CDR3 RT-PCR. TCRdb processed the multiplex PCR reads anew with MiXCR; each CDR3 protein has one entry. This sample has hundreds of thousands of distinct CDR3 sequences, with roughly 22% found just once. The source material was blood. The receptors come from a woman between 65 and 79 years old with Graves' ophthalmopathy.

This chain connects TRBV30 to TRBJ2-3; 10 bases line up with TRBD2. The CDR3 consists of 15 residues. V lost 2 bases to trimming and J lost 3 bases; unmatched junction nucleotides: 5. The germline V gene encodes CDR1 GTSNPN and CDR2 SVGIG (reference sequence). The chain's CDR3 is CAWSRLAGVTDTQYF. The CDR3 DNA reads TGTGCCTGGAGTAGGCTAGCGGGAGTTACAGATACGCAGTATTTT.

This clonotype was observed many times. The V call is TRBV7-2, the J call TRBJ2-5, with 12 bases identical to TRBD2. V was pared by 5 bases and J by 5 bases, with 9 bases of the junction left unmatched. Per the germline V gene, CDR1 is SGHTA and CDR2 is FQGNSA. The CDR3 consists of 16 residues. CDR3 in amino acids: CASSLTTSGRQETQYF. The DNA for the CDR3 is TGTGCCAGCAGCCTGACGACTAGCGGGAGACAGGAGACCCAGTACTTC.

This clonotype has a count of ten or more. The chain combines TRBV12-3 or TRBV12-4 with TRBJ2-6; the D gene is possibly TRBD2 (5 bases). The germline V and J ends were trimmed by 3 bases and 6 bases, with 24 bases remaining between them. This CDR3 has 19 amino acids. Here the CDR3 reads CASSFEASIDTPVANVLTF. The CDR3, as DNA: TGTGCCAGCAGTTTCGAGGCTAGCATTGACACGCCGGTGGCCAACGTCCTGACTTTC.

This clonotype has at least ten counts. This chain links TRBV7-2 with TRBJ2-5; tentative D call: TRBD2 (5 bases). Germline CDR1 and CDR2: SGHTA and FQGNSA. V lost 6 bases to trimming and J lost 5 bases, with 13 bases between them. The CDR3 is made up of 13 amino acids. The CDR3 DNA sequence: TGTGCCAGCAGTTACGGGGTTGTGGAGACCCAGTACTTC. Translated: CASSYGVVETQYF.

In this sample, this clonotype turned up many times. This chain joins TRBV7-9 and TRBJ2-5, with 7 bases identical to TRBD2. V was clipped by 3 bases and J by 5 bases; unmatched bases: 6. CDR3 length: 14 residues. From germline, CDR1 is SEHNR and CDR2 FQNEAQ (reference sequence). The CDR3 loop is CASSLDLGGETQYF. The DNA for the CDR3 is TGTGCCAGCAGCTTGGACCTGGGGGGGGAGACCCAGTACTTC.

The CDR3 reads CASRVHSNQPQHF. CDR3 bases: TGTGCCAGCAGAGTACATAGCAATCAGCCCCAGCATTTT. The genes are TRBV6-2 or TRBV6-3 and TRBJ1-5; D is uncertain. V was shortened by 6 bases and J by 0 bases, with 6 bases between the two germline ends. Germline CDR1 and CDR2: MNHEY and SVGEGT. CDR3 length: 13 amino acids.

The chain employs TRBV5-5 and TRBJ1-6; no definite D call. Trimming left V 0 bases short and J 7 bases short, with 14 bases between. This CDR3 has 16 amino acids. Germline CDR1 SGHKS, CDR2 YYEKEE (reference sequence). The CDR3 spells CASSLGHQAGNSPLHF. The CDR3 nucleotides read TGTGCCAGCAGCTTGGGTCACCAAGCGGGGAATTCACCCCTCCACTTT.

The rearrangement uses TRBV9 and TRBJ1-2; D not resolved. This CDR3 contains 14 residues. Trimming shortened V by 0 bases and J by 7 bases, and 13 bases separated the two germline ends. CDR1 is SGDLS and CDR2 is YYNGEE in the germline V gene. The CDR3 reads CASSVATGFSGYTF. DNA for the CDR3: TGTGCCAGCAGCGTAGCTACGGGATTTTCTGGCTACACCTTC.

Concerning this clonotype: Since the CDR3 does not end with the conserved phenylalanine or tryptophan, this likely comes from a read error. V is TRBV6-1 and J is TRBJ2-7, with D maybe TRBD1 (5 bases). The CDR3 runs 13 residues. V lost 10 bases to trimming and J lost 6 bases, with 19 bases between them. Germline CDR1 is MNHNS and CDR2 is SASEGT. CDR3 DNA: TGTGCCACCCGAGGCACAGGCCCCACCGAGCAGTACATC. This sequence encodes CATRGTGPTEQYI.

In this sample, this clonotype turned up a few times. No DNA is shown, since the ends of the CDR3 on it are uncertain; the CDR3 is the one TCRdb lists. The chain has TRBV29-1 and TRBJ2-1; the DNA was not compared with TRBD1, the D call given in the table. The CDR3 is 19 amino acids long, termini counted. Germline values: CDR1 SQVTM, CDR2 ANQGSEA. The CDR3 protein is CSVEDLGAFGAGSYNEQFF.

At least ten counts were recorded for this clonotype. This CDR3 is CASSFWDRNTEAFF. As DNA, the CDR3 is TGTGCCAGCAGCTTCTGGGACCGGAACACTGAAGCTTTCTTT. The rearrangement links TRBV7-2 to TRBJ1-1, with TRBD1 as a possible D gene (5 bases). Trimming took 3 bases from V and 1 from J, leaving 9 bases between them. Germline CDR1 is SGHTA and CDR2 is FQGNSA. The CDR3 totals 14 residues.

Remarks on this clonotype: An end of the junction does not agree with germline; a read error may underlie this. The chain couples TRBV7-2 to TRBJ1-1; no clear D gene. The CDR3 spans 13 residues. CDR1 and CDR2 (germline): SGHTA, FQGNSA. CDR3 region: CVSSPKRNTEAFF. Written as DNA, the CDR3 is TGTGTCAGCAGCCCGAAGCGGAACACTGAAGCTTTCTTT.

This chain links TRBV20-1 with TRBJ2-3; 10 nucleotides match TRBD2. The ends lost 6 bases at V and 6 bases at J; junction bases unmatched: 15. The germline V gene has CDR1 DFQATT and CDR2 SNEGSKA (reference sequence). There are 16 residues in the CDR3. The DNA of the CDR3 is TGCAGTGCCAAGGGGGCTAGCGGGAGAGGGTCCGATACGCAGTATTTT. The encoded protein is CSAKGASGRGSDTQYF.

The V gene is TRBV5-6, the J gene TRBJ2-1; TRBD2 agrees at 14 bases. Germline lookup yields CDR1 SGHDT and CDR2 YYEEEE. The junction had 10 bases not matched to a gene; V was cut back by 4 bases and J by 10 bases. The CDR3 loop spans 16 amino acids. The CDR3 DNA follows: TGTGCCAGCAGCCACATCCGACTAGCGGGAGGGCGGGAGCAGTTCTTC. Translating gives CASSHIRLAGGREQFF.

The chain combines TRBV20-1 with TRBJ2-4; D remains ambiguous. The CDR3 is made up of 13 amino acids. Germline V lookup: CDR1 DFQATT, CDR2 SNEGSKA (reference sequence). With 6 bases removed from V and 0 bases from J, the gap between germline ends came to 9 bases. CDR3 region: CSAFGLAKNIQYF. As DNA, the CDR3 is TGCAGTGCCTTTGGTTTAGCCAAAAACATTCAGTACTTC.

This sequence joins TRBV12-3 or TRBV12-4 and TRBJ2-3, with 12 bases aligning to TRBD2. This CDR3 has 15 residues. After removal of 5 bases from V and 10 bases from J, the junction contained 10 bases not matched to a gene. CDR3 sequence reads: CASSPSGRARIPQYF. In DNA, the CDR3 is TGTGCCAGCAGTCCTAGCGGGAGGGCCAGGATTCCGCAGTATTTT.

The chain employs TRBV28 and TRBJ2-5; the match to TRBD2 covers 8 bases. The CDR3 spans 15 residues. CDR1 is MDHEN and CDR2 is SYDVKM in the germline V gene. With V trimmed by 2 bases and J by 4 bases, 6 bases remained unmatched. The CDR3 loop is CASSLRTGGAETQYF. CDR3 nucleotides: TGTGCCAGCAGTTTAAGGACGGGAGGGGCAGAGACCCAGTACTTC.

This clonotype was observed a handful of times. V gene TRBV11-3 combines with J gene TRBJ2-2; tentatively, D is TRBD1 (5 bases). V gave up 1 base and J gave up 8 bases, with 8 bases separating them. Germline V gene sequence: CDR1 SGHNT, CDR2 YENEEA. This CDR3 has 13 residues. The CDR3 spells CASSLVRTGELFF. In nucleotides, the CDR3 is TGTGCCAGCAGCTTAGTCCGGACAGGGGAGCTGTTTTTT.

This clonotype was counted many times. The V gene is TRBV2, the J gene TRBJ1-5; TRBD1 agrees at 9 bases. With V trimmed by 5 bases and J by 4 bases, 3 bases remained unmatched. Germline assignment: CDR1 SNHLY and CDR2 FYNNEI. There are 14 residues in the CDR3. The CDR3 bases are TGTGCCAGCAGTCCGGGACAGGGAAATCAGCCCCAGCATTTT. It translates to CASSPGQGNQPQHF.

This clonotype was counted many times. This sequence joins TRBV11-2 and TRBJ2-3; D might be TRBD1 or TRBD2, each matching 5 bases. CDR3 length equals 13 residues. V lost 5 bases and J lost 7, with 13 bases in between. CDR1 and CDR2 from the germline V gene are SGHAT and FQNNGV. This CDR3 is CASSRYGAHTQYF. CDR3 sequence (DNA): TGTGCCAGCAGCCGTTACGGGGCACATACGCAGTATTTT.

The chain recombines TRBV5-1 with TRBJ2-3; the match to TRBD2 covers 8 bases. Trimming cost V 10 bases and J 0 bases; bases outside gene matches: 10. CDR3 size: 15 residues. CDR1 is SGHRS and CDR2 is YFSETQ in the germline V gene. The CDR3 DNA follows: TGCGCCTCAAAGGGTACTAGCGGAAGCACAGATACGCAGTATTTT. This translates into CASKGTSGSTDTQYF. The entire variable domain, with the rest obtained from reference TRBV5-1 and TRBJ2-3, is as follows: KAGVTQTPRYLIKTRGQQVTLSCSPISGHRSVSWYQQTPGQGLQFLFEYFSETQRNKGNFPGRFSGRQFSNSRSEMNVSTLELGDSALYLCASKGTSGSTDTQYFGPGTRLTVL.

This clonotype was observed a few times. Here the CDR3 DNA reads TGTGCCAGCAGTGACCGGGAGACCGAAAAACTGTTTTTT. This gives the protein CASSDRETEKLFF. This chain uses TRBV27 with TRBJ1-4; D gene unclear. The CDR3 is made up of 13 amino acids. V was clipped by 5 bases and J by 8 bases, with 12 bases between them. Germline assignment: CDR1 MNHEY and CDR2 SMNVEV (reference sequence). The whole variable domain, filled in from reference TRBV27 and TRBJ1-4, reads EAQVTQNPRYLITVTGKKLTVTCSQNMNHEYMSWYRQDPGLGLRQIYYSMNVEVTDKGDVPEGYKVSRKEKRNFPLILESPSPNQTSLYFCASSDRETEKLFFGSGTQLSVL.

The CDR3 spells CASSPGQIYHGYTF. The DNA for the CDR3 is TGTGCCAGCAGCCCGGGACAGATTTATCATGGCTACACCTTC. This chain connects TRBV7-3 to TRBJ1-2; 7 bases match TRBD1. In germline, CDR1 is SGHTA, CDR2 FQGTGA. The CDR3 covers 14 residues. Trimming removed 5 bases from V and 6 bases from J; junction bases left unmatched: 9.

The rearrangement uses TRBV2 and TRBJ1-3; weak D call: TRBD1 (6 bases). V was clipped by 9 bases and J by 2 bases, with 11 bases between them. The CDR3 spans 13 residues. Germline V lookup: CDR1 SNHLY, CDR2 FYNNEI. The CDR3 region is CASRTEAGNTIYF. The CDR3 DNA follows: TGTGCCAGTAGGACAGAGGCTGGAAACACCATATATTTT.

This clonotype was seen a few times. An end of the junction differs from the germline gene, which may be a read error. The genes are TRBV2 and TRBJ2-5, with no clear D. This CDR3 spans 13 amino acids. From germline, CDR1 is SNHLY and CDR2 FYNNEI. The CDR3 sequence: CASSEGSSSLEYF. The CDR3 nucleotides are TGTGCCAGCAGCGAAGGCTCAAGTTCTCTGGAGTACTTC. Combining the CDR3 with reference TRBV2 and TRBJ2-5 gives the whole variable domain EPEVTQTPSHQVTQMGQEVILRCVPISNHLYFYWYRQILGQKVEFLVSFYNNEISEKSEIFDDQFSVERPDGSNFTLKIRSTKLEDSAMYFCASSEGSSSLEYFGPGTRLLVL.

The sample holds a few counts of this clonotype. V and J are TRBV29-1 and TRBJ1-2, with D tentatively TRBD1 (6 bases). Trimming cost V 7 bases and J 6 bases, with 18 bases left between them. The CDR3 contains 13 residues. Germline loops: CDR1 SQVTM, CDR2 ANQGSEA. In DNA form, the CDR3 reads TGCAGCGCAACAGGGTTCGATGGGAATGGCTACACCTTC. Amino acid sequence: CSATGFDGNGYTF.

This chain connects TRBV6-2 or TRBV6-3 to TRBJ2-3; 8 nucleotides match TRBD1. The CDR3 extends over 20 amino acids. V shed 2 bases and J 3 bases; nucleotides not matched to a gene: 19. From germline, CDR1 is MNHEY and CDR2 SVGEGT. This CDR3 is CASSYPFLTGESSSTDTQYF. The CDR3 DNA reads as TGTGCCAGCAGTTACCCTTTTCTGACAGGGGAATCCTCCTCAACAGATACGCAGTATTTT.

The chain joins TRBV5-1 to TRBJ2-5; 10 positions match TRBD1. The CDR3 is 16 residues long. Germline lookup yields CDR1 SGHRS and CDR2 YFSETQ. Trimming took 1 base from V and 2 from J; bases not matched to a gene: 5. This chain's CDR3 is CASSLLGTGAQETQYF. The CDR3 coding sequence is TGCGCCAGCAGCTTGTTAGGGACAGGGGCGCAAGAGACCCAGTACTTC.

There are many counts of this clonotype. The genes are TRBV7-2 and TRBJ2-5, with 7 bases fitting TRBD2. CDR1 is SGHTA and CDR2 is FQGNSA in the germline V gene. The V segment lost 3 bases and the J segment 5 bases; nucleotides outside the gene matches: 9. CDR3 length: 15 amino acids. CDR3 in DNA: TGTGCCAGCAGCTTCCGAGCGGGACCGGAGGAGACCCAGTACTTC. Translated: CASSFRAGPEETQYF.

The CDR3 DNA reads TGTGCCAGCAGCTTAGAAGGAAGGTGGAGGGGTGGCGCAGATACGCAGTATTTT. This translates into CASSLEGRWRGGADTQYF. The genes are TRBV7-8 and TRBJ2-3; tentatively, D is TRBD2 (6 bases). CDR1 SGHVS and CDR2 FQNEAQ come from the germline V gene. V lost 1 base and J 4 bases, leaving 21 bases between the germline ends. The CDR3 spans 18 residues. The whole variable domain, remainder taken from reference TRBV7-8 and TRBJ2-3, is GAGVSQSPRYKVAKRGQDVALRCDPISGHVSLFWYQQALGQGPEFLTYFQNEAQLDKSGLPSDRFFAERPEGSVSTLKIQRTQQEDSAVYLCASSLEGRWRGGADTQYFGPGTRLTVL.

The rearrangement links TRBV3-1 to TRBJ2-1; 11 bases are a match to TRBD1. This CDR3 has 17 residues. The germline gives CDR1 LGHDT, CDR2 YNNKEL (reference sequence). J gave up 10 bases and V 3 bases, and 14 bases lay outside the gene matches. Here the CDR3 reads CASSHAGQGAFLMEQFF. CDR3 bases: TGTGCCAGCAGCCACGCCGGACAGGGGGCTTTCCTTATGGAGCAGTTCTTC.